One sample yielded the 14 T cell receptor beta chains listed below, sequenced in a study of human T cells and chemical hapten exposure. The time point was: patch test 2, 6 weeks after DPC sensitization. Indicated treatment: therapeutic diphenylcyclopropenone sensitization with weekly scalp DPC. TCRdb redid the calling of the RACE reads with MiXCR, one entry per CDR3 protein. The repertoire holds hundreds of thousands of distinct CDR3 sequences, with 6% to 7% as singletons. The sample was whole blood, taken in connection with sensitization to the hapten diphenylcyclopropenone (DPC). These receptors were taken from a woman younger than 35 with alopecia areata. Some clones in this sample may be carry-over from other donors' samples.

This clonotype has only a few counts. The V and J genes are TRBV6-5 and TRBJ2-3, with 7 bases that match TRBD2. The V and J ends lost 6 bases and 3 bases, in that order; junction bases with no gene match: 3. The CDR3 is 13 amino acids. Germline values: CDR1 MNHEY, CDR2 SVGAGI. The CDR3: CASRRELTDTQYF. CDR3 sequence (DNA): TGTGCCAGCAGGCGGGAGCTGACAGATACGCAGTATTTT.

This clonotype has a handful of counts. The chain combines TRBV7-6 with TRBJ2-1; D not certain. Germline assignment: CDR1 SGHVS and CDR2 FNYEAQ. Trimming took 0 bases from V and 6 from J, leaving 9 bases between them. This CDR3 region has 14 residues. The CDR3 nucleotides are TGTGCCAGCAGCTTAGCGCAGCTTGGCAATGAGCAGTTCTTC. Translation: CASSLAQLGNEQFF.

This clonotype was seen a handful of times. V usage is TRBV7-8 and J usage is TRBJ1-2; D gene uncertain. V was pared by 2 bases and J by 7 bases, with 14 bases between. Germline CDR1 reads SGHVS; CDR2 reads FQNEAQ. The CDR3 has 14 residues. DNA of the CDR3: TGTGCCAGCAGCTTACTAGGGTCGGAGGGTGGCTACACCTTC. As protein: CASSLLGSEGGYTF.

This clonotype was counted ten times or more. The chain is built from TRBV6-1 and TRBJ1-3; D is undetermined. CDR3 length: 11 amino acids. Germline V gene data show CDR1 as MNHNS and CDR2 as SASEGT. Trimming cost V 1 base and J 15 bases, with 10 bases left between them. The CDR3 sequence is CASSEEAFGYF. The DNA for the CDR3 is TGTGCCAGCAGTGAAGAGGCTTTCGGATATTTT.

This clonotype was counted a few times. The J gene is TRBJ2-2, the V gene TRBV7-2; TRBD2 matches at 7 bases. Germline V gives CDR1 SGHTA, CDR2 FQGNSA. J was trimmed by 6 bases and V by 1 base; bases with no gene match: 5. The CDR3 length is 15 residues. The DNA of the CDR3 is TGTGCCAGCAGCTTAGGGCTAGCGGCCCCCGGGGAGCTGTTTTTT. Translation: CASSLGLAAPGELFF.

There are many counts of this clonotype. V is TRBV29-1 and J is TRBJ1-4, with a weak D call TRBD1 (6 bases). This CDR3 has 15 amino acids. The V gene lost 5 bases and the J gene lost 0 bases, with 13 bases spanning the gap. CDR1 SQVTM and CDR2 ANQGSEA come from the germline V gene. The CDR3 sequence: CSVTKQGTTNEKLFF. CDR3 nucleotides: TGCAGCGTTACAAAACAGGGCACAACTAATGAAAAACTGTTTTTT.

This clonotype appeared many times. This chain links TRBV2 with TRBJ2-3, with D perhaps assigned TRBD1 or TRBD2 (5 bases each). The CDR3 is made up of 14 amino acids. In germline, CDR1 is SNHLY, CDR2 FYNNEI. The germline V and J ends were trimmed by 3 bases and 2 bases, with 9 bases remaining between them. Written as DNA, the CDR3 is TGTGCCAGCAGTGATGGGGGATCCACAGATACGCAGTATTTT. Translation gives CASSDGGSTDTQYF.

This clonotype appeared many times. The V call is TRBV6-5, the J call TRBJ2-3, with 10 bases aligning to TRBD2. This CDR3 has 14 amino acids. With 5 bases clipped from V and 4 bases from J, the junction kept 3 bases outside the gene matches. Germline V gene data show CDR1 as MNHEY and CDR2 as SVGAGI. This CDR3 is CASSRGLAPDTQYF. The DNA of the CDR3 is TGTGCCAGCAGTCGGGGACTAGCGCCAGATACGCAGTATTTT.

The chain has TRBV24-1 and TRBJ1-2; 7 bases map to TRBD1. The CDR3 loop spans 17 amino acids. Per germline, CDR1 KGHDR and CDR2 SFDVKD. The V gene end was trimmed by 2 bases and the J gene end by 0 bases; junction bases not matched to a gene: 8. CDR3 sequence (DNA): TGTGCCACCAGTGATTCCGACAGGGCGCACTCTAACTATGGCTACACCTTC. It specifies CATSDSDRAHSNYGYTF.

This clonotype has a handful of counts. This chain uses TRBV18 with TRBJ1-1; 9 bases are a match to TRBD1. The CDR3 is made up of 15 amino acids. CDR1 is KGHSH and CDR2 is LQKENI in the germline V gene. Trimming took 3 bases from V and 3 from J; bases not matched to a gene: 5. CDR3 bases: TGTGCCAGCTCACCGGGACAGGGAACGCACACTGAAGCTTTCTTT. It encodes CASSPGQGTHTEAFF.

This clonotype occurred a few times. V is TRBV7-9 and J is TRBJ2-1, with a tentative D call TRBD2 (5 bases). Germline V gives CDR1 SEHNR, CDR2 FQNEAQ (reference sequence). V lost 5 bases to trimming and J lost 9 bases, with 14 bases between them. The CDR3 runs 13 residues. In DNA, the CDR3 is TGTGCCAGCAGCCAACCCGAGGGTGGTGAGCAGTTCTTC. It codes for CASSQPEGGEQFF.

This clonotype was detected only a few times. The V call is TRBV20-1, the J call TRBJ2-7; TRBD2 agrees at 7 bases. V trimming: 1 base; J trimming: 1 base; junction bases outside the gene matches: 4. Germline assignment: CDR1 DFQATT and CDR2 SNEGSKA (reference sequence). CDR3 length: 14 amino acids. The chain's CDR3 is CSARAGGGSYEQYF. CDR3 nucleotide sequence: TGCAGTGCTAGAGCGGGGGGAGGTTCCTACGAGCAGTACTTC.

This clonotype was counted at least ten times. The V gene is TRBV7-9, the J gene TRBJ1-4; no clear D gene. There are 14 residues in the CDR3. The V end was cut by 6 bases, the J end by 0 bases, with 8 bases between. Germline CDR1 is SEHNR and CDR2 is FQNEAQ (reference sequence). CDR3 nucleotides: TGTGCCAGCAGGGAAGCTGCAACTAATGAAAAACTGTTTTTT. Its translation: CASREAATNEKLFF.

The chain couples TRBV7-3 to TRBJ2-3; 7 nucleotides line up with TRBD1. Germline values: CDR1 SGHTA, CDR2 FQGTGA. CDR3 length: 15 residues. The junction had 11 bases not matched to a gene; V was cut back by 5 bases and J by 6 bases. The CDR3 is CASSPRTGREDTQYF. CDR3 bases: TGTGCCAGCAGCCCCCGGACAGGCCGAGAGGATACGCAGTATTTT.